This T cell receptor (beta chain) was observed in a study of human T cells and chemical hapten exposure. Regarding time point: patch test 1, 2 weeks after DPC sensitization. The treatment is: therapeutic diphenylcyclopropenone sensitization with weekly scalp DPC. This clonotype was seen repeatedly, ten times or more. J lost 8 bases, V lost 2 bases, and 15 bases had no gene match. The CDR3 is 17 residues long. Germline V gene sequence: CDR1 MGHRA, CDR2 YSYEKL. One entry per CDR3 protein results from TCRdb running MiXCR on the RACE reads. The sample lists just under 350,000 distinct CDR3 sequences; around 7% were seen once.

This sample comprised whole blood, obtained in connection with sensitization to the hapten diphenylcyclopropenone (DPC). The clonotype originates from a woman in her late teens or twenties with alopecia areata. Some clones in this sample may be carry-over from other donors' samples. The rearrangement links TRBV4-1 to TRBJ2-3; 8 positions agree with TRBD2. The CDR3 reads CASSQPPQRGLKGTQYF. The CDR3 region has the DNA TGCGCCAGCAGCCAACCCCCCCAGCGGGGGCTTAAAGGTACGCAGTATTTT.